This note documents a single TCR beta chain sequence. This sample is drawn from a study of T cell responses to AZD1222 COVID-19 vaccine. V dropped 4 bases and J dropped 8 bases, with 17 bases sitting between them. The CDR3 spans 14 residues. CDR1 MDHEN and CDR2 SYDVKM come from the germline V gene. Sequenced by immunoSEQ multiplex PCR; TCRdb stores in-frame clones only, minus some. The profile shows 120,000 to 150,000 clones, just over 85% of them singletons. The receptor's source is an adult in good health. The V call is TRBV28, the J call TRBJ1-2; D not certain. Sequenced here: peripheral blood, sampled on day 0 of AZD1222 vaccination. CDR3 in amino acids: CASSSSKGARGYTF. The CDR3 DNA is TGTGCCAGCAGTTCCTCAAAGGGTGCGAGGGGCTACACCTTC.